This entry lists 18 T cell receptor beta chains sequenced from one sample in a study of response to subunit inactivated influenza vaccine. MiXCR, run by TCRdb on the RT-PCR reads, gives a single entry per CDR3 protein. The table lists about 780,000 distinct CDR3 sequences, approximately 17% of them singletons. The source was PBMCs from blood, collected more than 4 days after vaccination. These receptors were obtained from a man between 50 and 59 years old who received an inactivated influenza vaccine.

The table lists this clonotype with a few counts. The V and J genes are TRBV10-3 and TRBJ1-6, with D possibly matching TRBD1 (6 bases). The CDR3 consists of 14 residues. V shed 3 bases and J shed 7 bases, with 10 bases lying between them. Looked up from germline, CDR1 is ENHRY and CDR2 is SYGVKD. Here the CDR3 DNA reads TGTGCCATCAGTGACCCTACAGGGAATTCACCCCTCCACTTT. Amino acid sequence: CAISDPTGNSPLHF.

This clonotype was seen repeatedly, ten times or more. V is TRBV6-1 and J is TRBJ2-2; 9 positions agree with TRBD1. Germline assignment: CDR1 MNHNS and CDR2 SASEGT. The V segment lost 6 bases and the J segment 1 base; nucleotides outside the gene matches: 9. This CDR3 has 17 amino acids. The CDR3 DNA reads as TGTGCCAGCAGCCGTGATCAGACAGGGGGGAACACCGGGGAGCTGTTTTTT. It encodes CASSRDQTGGNTGELFF.

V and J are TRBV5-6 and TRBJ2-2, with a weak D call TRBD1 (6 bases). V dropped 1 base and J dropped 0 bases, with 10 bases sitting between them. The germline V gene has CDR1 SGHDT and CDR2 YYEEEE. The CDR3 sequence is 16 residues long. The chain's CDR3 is CASSLLTGPNTGELFF. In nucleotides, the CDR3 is TGTGCCAGCAGCTTGTTAACAGGGCCGAACACCGGGGAGCTGTTTTTT. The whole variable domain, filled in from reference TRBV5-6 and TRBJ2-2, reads DAGVTQSPTHLIKTRGQQVTLRCSPKSGHDTVSWYQQALGQGPQFIFQYYEEEERQRGNFPDRFSGHQFPNYSSELNVNALLLGDSALYLCASSLLTGPNTGELFFGEGSRLTVL.

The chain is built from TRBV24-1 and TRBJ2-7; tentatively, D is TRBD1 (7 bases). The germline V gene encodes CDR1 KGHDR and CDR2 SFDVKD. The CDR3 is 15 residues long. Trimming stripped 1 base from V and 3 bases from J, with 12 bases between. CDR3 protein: CATSDLTGEDYEQYF. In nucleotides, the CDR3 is TGTGCCACCAGTGATTTAACAGGGGAGGACTACGAGCAGTACTTC.

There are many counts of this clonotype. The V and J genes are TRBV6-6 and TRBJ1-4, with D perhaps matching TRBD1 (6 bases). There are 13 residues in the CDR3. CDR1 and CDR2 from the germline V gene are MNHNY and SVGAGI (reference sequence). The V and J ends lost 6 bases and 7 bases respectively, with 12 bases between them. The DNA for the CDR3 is TGTGCCAGCAGAGACGACAGGTCTGAAAAACTGTTTTTT. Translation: CASRDDRSEKLFF.

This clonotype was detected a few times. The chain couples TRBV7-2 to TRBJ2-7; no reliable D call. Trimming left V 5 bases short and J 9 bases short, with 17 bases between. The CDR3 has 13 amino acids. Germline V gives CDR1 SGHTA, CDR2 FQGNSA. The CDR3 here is CASSQKPRLGQYF. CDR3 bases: TGTGCCAGCAGCCAGAAACCCCGTTTGGGGCAGTACTTC.

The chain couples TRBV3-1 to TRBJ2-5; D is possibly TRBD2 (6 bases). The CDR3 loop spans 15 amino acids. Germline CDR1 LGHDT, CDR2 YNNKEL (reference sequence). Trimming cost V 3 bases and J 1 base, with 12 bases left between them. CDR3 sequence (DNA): TGTGCCAGCAGCCAGGCAGCGGGTTTCCAAGAGACCCAGTACTTC. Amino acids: CASSQAAGFQETQYF.

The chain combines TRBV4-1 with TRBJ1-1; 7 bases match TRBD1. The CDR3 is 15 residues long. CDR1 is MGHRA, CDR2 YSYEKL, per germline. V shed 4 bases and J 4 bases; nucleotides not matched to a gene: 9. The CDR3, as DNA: TGCGCCAGCAGCCCCCGACAGGGAGGGGTCACTGAAGCTTTCTTT. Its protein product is CASSPRQGGVTEAFF.

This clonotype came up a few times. Here the CDR3 reads CASSPTSEQFF. The CDR3 coding sequence is TGTGCCAGCAGCCCAACTAGTGAGCAGTTCTTC. This chain connects TRBV7-9 to TRBJ2-1; tentatively, D is TRBD2 (5 bases). CDR1 SEHNR and CDR2 FQNEAQ come from the germline V gene (reference sequence). The V end was cut by 5 bases, the J end by 9 bases, with 8 bases between. The CDR3 is 11 residues long.

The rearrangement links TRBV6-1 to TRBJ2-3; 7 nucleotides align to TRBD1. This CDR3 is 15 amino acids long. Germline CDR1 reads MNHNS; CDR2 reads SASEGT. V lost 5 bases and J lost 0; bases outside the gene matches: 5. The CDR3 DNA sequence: TGTGCCAGCAGTCGACAGGGTGCGAGCACAGATACGCAGTATTTT. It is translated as CASSRQGASTDTQYF.

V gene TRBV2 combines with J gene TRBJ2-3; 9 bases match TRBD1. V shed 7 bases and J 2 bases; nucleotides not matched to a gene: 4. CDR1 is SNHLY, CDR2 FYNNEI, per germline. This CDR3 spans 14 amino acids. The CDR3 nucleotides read TGTGCCAGCAACACAGGGGGCCCCACAGATACGCAGTATTTT. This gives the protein CASNTGGPTDTQYF.

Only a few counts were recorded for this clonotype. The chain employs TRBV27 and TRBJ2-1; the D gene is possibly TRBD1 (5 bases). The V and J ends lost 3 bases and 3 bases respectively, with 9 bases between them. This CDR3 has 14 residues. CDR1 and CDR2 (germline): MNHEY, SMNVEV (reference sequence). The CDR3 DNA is TGTGCCAGCAGTTTCAAGGGGCTCTACAATGAGCAGTTCTTC. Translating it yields CASSFKGLYNEQFF.

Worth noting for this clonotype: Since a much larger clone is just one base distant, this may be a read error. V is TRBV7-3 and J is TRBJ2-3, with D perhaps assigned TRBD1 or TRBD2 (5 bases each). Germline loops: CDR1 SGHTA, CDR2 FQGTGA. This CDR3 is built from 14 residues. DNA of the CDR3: TGTGCCACTGCACTAGGGGATGGCACAGATACGCAGTCTTTT. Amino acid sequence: CATALGDGTDTQSF.

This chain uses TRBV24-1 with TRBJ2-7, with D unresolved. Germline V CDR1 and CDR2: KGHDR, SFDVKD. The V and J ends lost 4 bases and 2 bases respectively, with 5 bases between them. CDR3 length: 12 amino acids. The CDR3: CATSDYTYEQYF. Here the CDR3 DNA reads TGTGCCACCAGTGACTATACCTACGAGCAGTACTTC.

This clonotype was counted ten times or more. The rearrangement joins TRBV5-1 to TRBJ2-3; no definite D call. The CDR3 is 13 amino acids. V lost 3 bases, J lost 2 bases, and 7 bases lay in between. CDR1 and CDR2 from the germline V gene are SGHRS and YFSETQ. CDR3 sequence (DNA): TGCGCCAGCAGCTCGCCGATCACAGATACGCAGTATTTT. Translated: CASSSPITDTQYF.

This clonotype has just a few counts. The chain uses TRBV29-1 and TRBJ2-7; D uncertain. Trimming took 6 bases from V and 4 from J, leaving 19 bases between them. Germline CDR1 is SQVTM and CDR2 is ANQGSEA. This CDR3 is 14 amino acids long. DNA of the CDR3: TGCAGCGTCCTTTCAAGGACGGGTCAGTACGAGCAGTACTTC. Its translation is CSVLSRTGQYEQYF.

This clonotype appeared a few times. Here the CDR3 reads CASSLVGPMGTQYF. The CDR3 DNA sequence: TGTGCCAGCAGCTTAGTGGGACCCATGGGTACGCAGTATTTT. The gene calls are TRBV7-9 and TRBJ2-3; either TRBD1 or TRBD2 may fit D (5 bases each). Trimming took 1 base from V and 8 from J, leaving 13 bases between them. The germline gives CDR1 SEHNR, CDR2 FQNEAQ (reference sequence). CDR3 length: 14 residues.

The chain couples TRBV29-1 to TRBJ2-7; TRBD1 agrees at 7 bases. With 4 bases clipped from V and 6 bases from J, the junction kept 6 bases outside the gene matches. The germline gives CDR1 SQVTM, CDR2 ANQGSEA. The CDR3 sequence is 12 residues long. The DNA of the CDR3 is TGCAGCGTTGCTACCGGGACAGCCGAGCAGTACTTC. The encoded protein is CSVATGTAEQYF.